Listed below are T cell receptor beta chains from one sample, sequenced in a study of monozygotic twins with inflammatory bowel disease. TCRdb re-called the 5' RACE reads; every CDR3 protein appears as one record, without DNA. The sample table includes some 400,000 distinct CDR3 sequences. Sequenced: blood. Receptors originate from a human donor with ulcerative colitis or Crohn's disease, or a healthy co-twin of an affected twin (not recorded which). Each CDR3 is given with its conserved first and last residue.

V: TRBV20-1
J: TRBJ1-4
CDR3: CSVRVEAGNEKLFF

V: TRBV19
J: TRBJ1-5
CDR3: CASCGLNSNQPQHF

V: TRBV14
J: TRBJ2-2
CDR3: CASSQAGTFNTGELFF

V: TRBV10-3
J: TRBJ2-5
CDR3: CAISGAGTSAGETQYF

V: TRBV30
J: TRBJ1-1
CDR3: CAWRPGHTNTEAFF

V: TRBV20-1
J: TRBJ2-3
CDR3: CSAEVGDTQYF

V: TRBV29-1
J: TRBJ2-3
CDR3: CSVAAVLVPDTQYF

V: TRBV18
J: TRBJ2-3
CDR3: CASSPQGHLSDTQYF

V: TRBV20-1
J: TRBJ1-4
CDR3: CSALGQGGEKLFF

V: TRBV7-9
J: TRBJ1-2
CDR3: CASSLAPPTYGYTF

V: TRBV6-5
J: TRBJ1-1
CDR3: CASSSPGTEAFF

V: TRBV18
J: TRBJ1-6
CDR3: CASSPTAINSPLHF

V: TRBV7-8
J: TRBJ2-2
CDR3: CASSLGFGELFF

V: TRBV5-1
J: TRBJ2-4
CDR3: CASSLSGDKNIQYF

V: TRBV7-2
J: TRBJ2-3
CDR3: CASSLSPGTGAPDTQYF

V: TRBV7-3
J: TRBJ2-2
CDR3: CASSLISGTGELFF

V: TRBV12-3/TRBV12-4
J: TRBJ2-1
CDR3: CASRSGTSGRYEQFF

V: TRBV7-3
J: TRBJ2-5
CDR3: CASSPSGAQETQYF

V: TRBV20-1
J: TRBJ2-3
CDR3: CSARVTGQDTQYF

V: TRBV7-6
J: TRBJ2-5
CDR3: CASSSGLETQYF

V: TRBV6-1
J: TRBJ1-1
CDR3: CASSKSRDRGTEAFF

V: TRBV7-9
J: TRBJ2-7
CDR3: CASSPPGQGRDEQYF

V: TRBV20-1
J: TRBJ2-6
CDR3: CSARAGGLKSGANVLTF

V: TRBV7-9
J: TRBJ2-1
CDR3: CASSFQEWDEQFF

V: TRBV28
J: TRBJ1-1
CDR3: CASSSPGGRRGTEAFF

V: TRBV12-3/TRBV12-4
J: TRBJ1-2
CDR3: CASRTGTPHGYTF

V: TRBV7-2
J: TRBJ1-2
CDR3: CASSFPGNYGYTF

V: TRBV7-8
J: TRBJ1-5
CDR3: CASSSALMSQPQHF

V: TRBV3-1
J: TRBJ1-4
CDR3: CASSQAGTGGIF

V: TRBV19
J: TRBJ2-1
CDR3: CASSSPGTSAYNEQFF

V: TRBV6-1
J: TRBJ2-7
CDR3: CATSGQGRDEQYF

V: TRBV20-1
J: TRBJ2-5
CDR3: CSAGPAGYQETQYF

V: TRBV7-9
J: TRBJ2-7
CDR3: CASSFGQGFSYEQYF

V: TRBV7-2
J: TRBJ2-7
CDR3: CASSPPSTYEQYF

V: TRBV20-1
J: TRBJ1-6
CDR3: CSATRVNSPLHF

V: TRBV7-2
J: TRBJ1-2
CDR3: CASSLGLGRDYGYTF

V: TRBV5-1
J: TRBJ2-1
CDR3: CASSLDFRGYNEQFF

V: TRBV5-1
J: TRBJ2-7
CDR3: CASSHPGNFYEQYF

V: TRBV13
J: TRBJ2-7
CDR3: CASSPRGAGRYEQYF

V: TRBV7-8
J: TRBJ2-4
CDR3: CASSPDGTAIQLAKNIQYF

V: TRBV9
J: TRBJ1-1
CDR3: CASSAGGGNTEAFF

V: TRBV28
J: TRBJ1-2
CDR3: CASSATGGTANYGYTF

V: TRBV20-1
J: TRBJ1-4
CDR3: CSAWGTAEKLFF

V: TRBV5-6
J: TRBJ1-5
CDR3: CASSFFWDNNQPQHF

V: TRBV6-2/TRBV6-3
J: TRBJ2-1
CDR3: CASSSQSSGRLFF

V: TRBV18
J: TRBJ1-3
CDR3: CASSPENSGNTIYF